The present T cell receptor beta chain was sequenced within a study of blood T cells in healthy people across ages. The J segment lost 0 bases and the V segment lost 6 bases, leaving 4 bases of the junction unmatched. This CDR3 comprises 14 residues. The germline V gene has CDR1 DFQATT and CDR2 SNEGSKA (reference sequence). This clonotype has just a few counts. Antigen specificity is unknown. Study-wide points: Relative to aged donors, long-lived donors carried more naive CD4+ cells and displayed higher diversity.

The use of a sample-barcoded 5' primer and a J-beta primer mix characterized a second PCR of roughly 6 to 11 cycles. Each CDR3 protein is one row after TCRdb ran MiXCR on the 5' RACE reads. Counted here are 500,000 to 650,000 distinct CDR3 sequences, about 26% occurring once; the ten biggest clones make up about 3.3%. The data were also submitted as part of a second study, on T cells of mothers and their children. That report adds: In unrelated and related pairs, TCR recombination output is shaped in a similar way by thymic selection.

The source of this sequence is a boy aged 2 to 10 in good health. Source material: blood. This rearrangement joins TRBV20-1 to TRBJ2-1; 8 bases are shared with TRBD2. CDR3 residues: CSAGGTSSYNEQFF. The CDR3 DNA reads TGCAGTGCCGGGGGGACTAGCTCCTACAATGAGCAGTTCTTC.